The 32 T cell receptor beta chains below come from one sample, sequenced in a study of T cells in Graves' hyperthyroidism and ophthalmopathy. The source material, RNA transcripts, was used to amplify TCR beta CDR3 regions. A set of HTBI primers served as the primers for a first-round RT-PCR of the TCR CDR3. MiXCR was run by TCRdb on the multiplex PCR reads, yielding one entry per CDR3 protein. Of a few hundred thousand distinct CDR3 sequences in the sample, roughly 25% are singletons; the top ten hold around 67%. Sequencing used blood. These TCRs come from a man aged 50-59 years with Graves' hyperthyroidism.

This clonotype has a count of ten or more. V and J are TRBV19 and TRBJ1-5; no clear D gene. CDR1 is LNHDA, CDR2 SQIVND, per germline (reference sequence). V gave up 7 bases and J gave up 6 bases, with 10 bases separating them. CDR3 length equals 12 residues. The CDR3 bases are TGTGCCAGTACCTCGGACCTTCAGCCCCAGCATTTT. Protein: CASTSDLQPQHF.

This clonotype was counted ten times or more. V is TRBV11-2 and J is TRBJ2-1; 10 nucleotides align to TRBD2. V was pared by 5 bases and J by 0 bases, with 4 bases of the junction left unmatched. Germline CDR1 reads SGHAT; CDR2 reads FQNNGV. The CDR3 extends over 16 amino acids. The CDR3 DNA reads as TGTGCCAGCAGCCTAGCGGGAGTTAGCTCCTACAATGAGCAGTTCTTC. It specifies CASSLAGVSSYNEQFF.

The CDR3 loop reads CASSSLAGGSNQPQHF. The CDR3 bases are TGTGCCAGCAGCTCCCTAGCGGGGGGTAGCAATCAGCCCCAGCATTTT. This rearrangement joins TRBV7-8 to TRBJ1-5, with a possible D match to TRBD1 (5 bases). From germline, CDR1 is SGHVS and CDR2 FQNEAQ. Trimming left V 4 bases short and J 0 bases short, with 13 bases between. The CDR3 length is 16 residues.

This clonotype appeared a few times. The CDR3 region is CASSATGIYEQYF. For the CDR3, the DNA is TGTGCCAGCAGCGCGACAGGGATCTACGAGCAGTACTTC. The chain combines TRBV2 with TRBJ2-7, with 7 bases identical to TRBD1. The CDR3 has 13 residues. Germline-derived CDR1 and CDR2 are SNHLY and FYNNEI. V lost 6 bases, J lost 3 bases, and 5 bases stayed unmatched.

At least ten counts were recorded for this clonotype. The chain carries TRBV27 and TRBJ1-1; D not certain. There are 13 residues in the CDR3. Trimming stripped 7 bases from V and 1 base from J, with 10 bases between. CDR1 and CDR2 (germline): MNHEY, SMNVEV (reference sequence). CDR3 loop: CASTNPGNTEAFF. CDR3 coding DNA: TGTGCCAGCACCAACCCGGGGAACACTGAAGCTTTCTTT.

This clonotype appeared a few times. The V gene is TRBV15, the J gene TRBJ2-1; TRBD2 aligns across 11 bases. Trimming cost V 7 bases and J 6 bases; bases outside gene matches: 5. Germline V gene sequence: CDR1 LNHNV, CDR2 YYDKDF (reference sequence). The CDR3 loop spans 14 amino acids. Here the CDR3 reads CATILAGGSNEQFF. For the CDR3, the DNA is TGTGCCACCATCCTAGCGGGGGGCAGCAATGAGCAGTTCTTC.

This clonotype was detected a few times. The rearrangement joins TRBV5-1 to TRBJ1-1; possibly TRBD1 for D (5 bases). Germline values: CDR1 SGHRS, CDR2 YFSETQ. The length of the CDR3 is 13 residues. V was shortened by 0 bases and J by 6 bases, with 9 bases between the two germline ends. CDR3 loop: CASSLEGRSEAFF. In DNA, the CDR3 is TGCGCCAGCAGCTTGGAGGGGAGGTCTGAAGCTTTCTTT.

The genes are TRBV29-1 and TRBJ2-7; D is possibly TRBD1 (6 bases). CDR1 and CDR2 from the germline V gene are SQVTM and ANQGSEA. V was trimmed by 4 bases and J by 2 bases, leaving 15 bases between them. The CDR3 has 14 residues. The CDR3 region is CSVAWGQGPYEQYF. CDR3 coding DNA: TGCAGCGTTGCTTGGGGGCAGGGTCCCTACGAGCAGTACTTC.

The chain recombines TRBV15 with TRBJ2-2; D remains unclear. Germline lookup yields CDR1 LNHNV and CDR2 YYDKDF (reference sequence). Trimming stripped 2 bases from V and 7 bases from J, with 8 bases between. The CDR3 consists of 13 residues. Written as DNA, the CDR3 is TGTGCCACCAGCAGACCTCCTAGCGGGGAGCTGTTTTTT. This codes for CATSRPPSGELFF.

V usage is TRBV7-3 and J usage is TRBJ1-1; D remains unclear. In germline, CDR1 is SGHTA, CDR2 FQGTGA. The CDR3 covers 13 residues. V lost 1 base and J 4 bases, leaving 7 bases between the germline ends. The CDR3 region has the DNA TGTGCCAGCAGCTTAATCTCCACCACTGAAGCTTTCTTT. Its protein product is CASSLISTTEAFF. The variable domain in full, completed from reference TRBV7-3 and TRBJ1-1, reads GAGVSQTPSNKVTEKGKYVELRCDPISGHTALYWYRQSLGQGPEFLIYFQGTGAADDSGLPNDRFFAVRPEGSVSTLKIQRTERGDSAVYLCASSLISTTEAFFGQGTRLTVV.

The chain couples TRBV15 to TRBJ2-3; a weak D match, TRBD1 (5 bases). This CDR3 has 16 amino acids. Trimming cost V 4 bases and J 0 bases, with 14 bases left between them. Germline V gene sequence: CDR1 LNHNV, CDR2 YYDKDF (reference sequence). The CDR3 DNA follows: TGTGCCACCAGCATAGGGGCGGACCCTAGCACAGATACGCAGTATTTT. Translation: CATSIGADPSTDTQYF.

This clonotype was counted between two and nine times. The DNA of the CDR3 is TGTGCCTGGAGTGTACTGGAGGTCCATATGAATGAGCAGTTCTTC. Translated: CAWSVLEVHMNEQFF. The chain joins TRBV30 to TRBJ2-1, with D perhaps TRBD2 (5 bases). Deletions cut 0 bases from V and 7 bases from J, with 16 bases between. Germline-derived CDR1 and CDR2 are GTSNPN and SVGIG (reference sequence). The CDR3 runs 15 residues.

The table lists this clonotype with many counts. The chain is built from TRBV13 and TRBJ2-3; D unclear. The CDR3 is made up of 16 amino acids. The germline V and J ends were trimmed by 6 bases and 2 bases, with 18 bases remaining between them. Germline V gives CDR1 PRHDT, CDR2 FYEKMQ (reference sequence). This CDR3 reads CASSSLSLAVTDTQYF. CDR3 sequence (DNA): TGTGCCAGCAGTTCTCTGTCCCTGGCGGTCACAGATACGCAGTATTTT.

This clonotype was observed at least ten times. The chain combines TRBV6-1 with TRBJ2-7, with 9 bases that match TRBD1. The CDR3 spans 14 residues. The J segment lost 9 bases and the V segment lost 5 bases, leaving 11 bases of the junction unmatched. From germline, CDR1 is MNHNS and CDR2 SASEGT. CDR3 in DNA: TGTGCCAGCAGTTATGGACAGGGGCACCGATTGCAGTACTTC. It specifies CASSYGQGHRLQYF.

In this sample, this clonotype turned up a few times. The chain joins TRBV6-2 or TRBV6-3 to TRBJ2-4; D is perhaps TRBD1 (5 bases). This CDR3 contains 13 residues. Trimming took off 5 bases at V and 11 bases at J, with 16 bases between the two ends. Per the germline V gene, CDR1 is MNHEY and CDR2 is SVGEGT. The CDR3 DNA follows: TGTGCCAGCAGTGTCAGGGTTCGGGTCGTTCAGTACTTC. Protein sequence: CASSVRVRVVQYF.

This clonotype was recorded many times. V and J are TRBV7-3 and TRBJ2-1; TRBD1 might be the D (6 bases). Between the trimmed V and J ends, which lost 1 base and 5 bases, there was a span of 18 bases. CDR1 is SGHTA, CDR2 FQGTGA, per germline. CDR3 size: 17 residues. The CDR3 DNA follows: TGTGCCAGCAGCTTAAGGCCCTCAGGGGTCGGCGACAATGAGCAGTTCTTC. Residues: CASSLRPSGVGDNEQFF.

The chain recombines TRBV19 with TRBJ1-6; TRBD1 might be the D (6 bases). The CDR3 is 13 residues long. Trimming shortened V by 8 bases and J by 7 bases, and 12 bases separated the two germline ends. The germline V gene has CDR1 LNHDA and CDR2 SQIVND (reference sequence). CDR3 DNA: TGTGCCAGTCGACAGGCGTCGAATTCACCCCTCCACTTT. As protein: CASRQASNSPLHF.

The chain has TRBV5-1 and TRBJ2-7; D may correspond to TRBD1 or TRBD2 (6 bases each). Between the trimmed V and J ends, which lost 1 base and 8 bases, there was a span of 13 bases. Germline-derived CDR1 and CDR2 are SGHRS and YFSETQ. The CDR3 runs to 13 residues. CDR3 in amino acids: CASSLYRGDKQYF. Written as DNA, the CDR3 is TGCGCCAGCAGCTTGTATAGGGGGGACAAGCAGTACTTC. Using reference TRBV5-1 and TRBJ2-7 for the parts outside the CDR3, the full variable domain is KAGVTQTPRYLIKTRGQQVTLSCSPISGHRSVSWYQQTPGQGLQFLFEYFSETQRNKGNFPGRFSGRQFSNSRSEMNVSTLELGDSALYLCASSLYRGDKQYFGPGTRLTVT.

The V and J genes are TRBV12-3 or TRBV12-4 and TRBJ1-2; no definite D call. The V end lost 6 bases, the J end lost 2 bases, and 16 bases lay between the germline ends. CDR3 length: 15 residues. This CDR3 reads CASRIGAGANYGYTF. CDR3 nucleotides: TGTGCCAGCAGAATAGGCGCGGGTGCAAACTATGGCTACACCTTC.

The chain is built from TRBV3-1 and TRBJ2-1, with D hard to call. This CDR3 contains 14 residues. The V gene's germline CDR1 is LGHDT and CDR2 YNNKEL (reference sequence). Trimming cost V 1 base and J 5 bases, with 9 bases left between them. The CDR3 coding sequence is TGTGCCAGCAGCCAAGGTACCCAAGACAATGAGCAGTTCTTC. The encoded protein is CASSQGTQDNEQFF.

This clonotype showed up just a few times. V usage is TRBV3-1 and J usage is TRBJ2-5, with 11 bases identical to TRBD2. V was pared by 1 base and J by 1 base, with 2 bases of the junction left unmatched. The CDR3 has 16 amino acids. Germline V lookup: CDR1 LGHDT, CDR2 YNNKEL (reference sequence). CDR3 nucleotide sequence: TGTGCCAGCAGCCAAGCACTAGCGGGGGCCCAAGAGACCCAGTACTTC. Translating gives CASSQALAGAQETQYF.

The chain links TRBV6-1 to TRBJ2-7, with 14 positions matching TRBD2. The junction had 3 bases not matched to a gene; V was cut back by 8 bases and J by 6 bases. The CDR3 loop spans 13 amino acids. CDR1 and CDR2 (germline): MNHNS, SASEGT. CDR3 region: CASGTSGSGEQYF. CDR3 in DNA: TGTGCCAGCGGGACTAGCGGGAGCGGCGAGCAGTACTTC.

This clonotype occurred a few times. The chain employs TRBV6-1 and TRBJ2-2, with D perhaps TRBD1 (6 bases). Germline V gives CDR1 MNHNS, CDR2 SASEGT. V dropped 7 bases and J dropped 5 bases, with 20 bases sitting between them. This CDR3 comprises 16 residues. The CDR3 spells CASNSRPGAKTGELFF. The CDR3 nucleotides are TGTGCCAGCAACTCAAGGCCAGGGGCTAAAACCGGGGAGCTGTTTTTT.

The CDR3: CASSLYPSPSYEQYF. The CDR3, as DNA: TGTGCCAGCAGCTTATACCCCAGTCCCTCCTACGAGCAGTACTTC. This sequence joins TRBV7-2 and TRBJ2-7; D is uncertain. Per germline, CDR1 SGHTA and CDR2 FQGNSA. This CDR3 spans 15 amino acids. Trimming cost V 2 bases and J 0 bases, with 11 bases left between them.

Here the CDR3 reads CASSPRDRGNSPLHF. In DNA form, the CDR3 reads TGTGCCAGCAGTCCAAGGGACAGGGGTAATTCACCCCTCCACTTT. The chain employs TRBV28 and TRBJ1-6, with 10 bases matching TRBD1. CDR1 MDHEN and CDR2 SYDVKM come from the germline V gene. The CDR3 has 15 amino acids. Germline trimming cut 5 bases from V and 6 bases from J; bases unmatched to any gene: 4.

CDR3 in DNA: TGTGCCAGCAGCCCACCGACAGGCATTCCTTACGAGCAGTACTTC. It is translated as CASSPPTGIPYEQYF. V gene TRBV11-2 combines with J gene TRBJ2-7; possibly TRBD1 for D (6 bases). This CDR3 has 15 residues. V was cut by 5 bases and J by 4 bases, with 18 bases left in between. Germline values: CDR1 SGHAT, CDR2 FQNNGV.

The CDR3 is CASTRGRVSAFF. CDR3 DNA sequence: TGTGCCAGCACCCGAGGGAGGGTATCGGCTTTCTTT. The rearrangement links TRBV12-3 or TRBV12-4 to TRBJ1-1, with D unclear. The CDR3 length is 12 residues. Trimming took off 7 bases at V and 11 bases at J, with 17 bases between the two ends.

In this sample, this clonotype turned up many times. The rearrangement links TRBV6-1 to TRBJ1-1; D possibly corresponds to TRBD1 (5 bases). Trimming cost V 6 bases and J 1 base, with 12 bases left between them. The CDR3 totals 14 residues. Germline-derived CDR1 and CDR2 are MNHNS and SASEGT. The CDR3 DNA is TGTGCCAGCAGGCCACAGGCGAGGAACACTGAAGCTTTCTTT. It specifies CASRPQARNTEAFF.

The rearrangement links TRBV7-9 to TRBJ2-6, with unresolved D. CDR1 is SEHNR, CDR2 FQNEAQ, per germline (reference sequence). The CDR3 sequence is 15 residues long. Trimming left V 8 bases short and J 2 bases short, with 13 bases between. DNA of the CDR3: TGTGCCAGCCCAGCTTCCTGGCCTGGGGCCAACGTCCTGACTTTC. Translation: CASPASWPGANVLTF. Filled out from reference TRBV7-9 and TRBJ2-6, the complete variable domain reads DTGVSQNPRHKITKRGQNVTFRCDPISEHNRLYWYRQTLGQGPEFLTYFQNEAQLEKSRLLSDRFSAERPKGSFSTLEIQRTEQGDSAMYLCASPASWPGANVLTFGAGSRLTVL.

The table lists this clonotype with a few counts. This may arise from a read error, as a much more abundant clone is one base away. Since no conserved phenylalanine or tryptophan closes the CDR3, a read error is the likely cause. V is TRBV30 and J is TRBJ2-7, with D perhaps matching TRBD1 (5 bases). The CDR3 runs to 12 residues. CDR1 and CDR2 (germline): GTSNPN, SVGIG (reference sequence). With 5 bases removed from V and 0 bases from J, the gap between germline ends came to 8 bases. The CDR3 region has the DNA TGTGCCTGGGATGACAGCTCCTACGAGCAGTACCTC. Translated: CAWDDSSYEQYL.

The V and J genes are TRBV10-3 and TRBJ2-3; D perhaps matches TRBD2 (5 bases). The germline CDR1 and CDR2 sequences are ENHRY and SYGVKD. This CDR3 contains 14 residues. V gave up 8 bases and J gave up 0 bases, with 12 bases separating them. CDR3 DNA sequence: TGTGCCATCTCTAGGGAGTGGAGCACAGATACGCAGTATTTT. Amino acid sequence: CAISREWSTDTQYF.

The V and J genes are TRBV29-1 and TRBJ1-1, with 8 bases identical to TRBD1. The junction had 4 bases not matched to a gene; V was cut back by 6 bases and J by 1 base. This CDR3 region has 13 residues. Looked up from germline, CDR1 is SQVTM and CDR2 is ANQGSEA. CDR3 residues: CSVPGQENTEAFF. The CDR3 DNA sequence: TGCAGCGTCCCGGGACAGGAGAACACTGAAGCTTTCTTT.